This T cell receptor beta chain is from a study of T cell changes during pregnancy in multiple sclerosis. TCRdb's copy holds only in-frame clones and misses some; the assay was immunoSEQ multiplex PCR. The sample holds 30,000 or so clones; 90% to 95% are singletons and the top ten take about 3.7%. CDR3 length: 15 residues. CDR1 and CDR2 from the germline V gene are MNHEY and SMNVEV (reference sequence). V lost 0 bases to trimming and J lost 0 bases, with 9 bases between them. The rearrangement joins TRBV27 to TRBJ2-7, with no clear D. This sequence was found in a female donor in good health, enrolled as a control in a pregnancy study. The sample was CD8+ T cells from peripheral blood mononuclear cells, taken in the second trimester of pregnancy. The CDR3 sequence: CASSLSWAHSYEQYF. The CDR3 nucleotides are TGTGCCAGCAGTTTATCATGGGCCCACTCCTACGAGCAGTACTTC.